This T cell receptor beta chain was sequenced during a study of T cell responses to AZD1222 COVID-19 vaccine. Trimming removed 7 bases from V and 0 bases from J; junction bases left unmatched: 7. Germline lookup yields CDR1 SGHDT and CDR2 YYEEEE. CDR3 length: 15 amino acids. Repertoires were generated with immunoSEQ multiplex PCR, while TCRdb's copy carries only in-frame clones and drops some. The repertoire holds about 200,000 clones, approximately 86% seen once, with 7.7% in the top ten. The specimen was peripheral blood, collected on day 0 of AZD1222 vaccination. This receptor was taken from an adult in good health. The chain is built from TRBV5-6 and TRBJ2-1; 7 positions agree with TRBD1. CDR3 region: CASGLRGISYNEQFF. The CDR3 DNA sequence: TGTGCCAGCGGGCTCAGGGGGATCTCCTACAATGAGCAGTTCTTC.